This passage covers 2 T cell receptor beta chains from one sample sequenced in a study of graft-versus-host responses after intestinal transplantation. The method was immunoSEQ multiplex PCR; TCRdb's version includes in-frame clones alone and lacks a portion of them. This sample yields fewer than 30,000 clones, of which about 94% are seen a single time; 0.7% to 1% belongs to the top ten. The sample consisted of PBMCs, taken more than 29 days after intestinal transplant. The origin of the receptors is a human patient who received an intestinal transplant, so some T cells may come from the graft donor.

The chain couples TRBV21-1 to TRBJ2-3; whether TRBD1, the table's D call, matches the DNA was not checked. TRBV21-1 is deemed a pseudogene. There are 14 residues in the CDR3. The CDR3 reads CASAGTGFTDTQYF. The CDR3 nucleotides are TGTGCCAGTGCCGGGACAGGCTTCACAGATACGCAGTATTTT.

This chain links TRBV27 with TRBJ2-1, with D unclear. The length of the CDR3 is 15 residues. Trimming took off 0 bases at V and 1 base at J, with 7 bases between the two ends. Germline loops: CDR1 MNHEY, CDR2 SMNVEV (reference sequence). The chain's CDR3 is CASSLSDGSYNEQFF. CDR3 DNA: TGTGCCAGCAGTTTATCAGACGGATCCTACAATGAGCAGTTCTTC.